This TCR beta chain was identified during a study of T cell repertoires in cytomegalovirus infection. Study summary: Selected CMV epitopes included recently identified HLA-C-restricted ones as well as well-studied HLA-B-restricted ones. Shared public TCR beta signatures pointed to both CMV infection and a matching HLA type.

This clonotype was seen a handful of times. The antigen is undetermined. V lost 4 bases to trimming and J lost 0 bases; unmatched junction nucleotides: 11. Germline CDR1 and CDR2: LNHDA and SQIVND (reference sequence). CDR3 length: 18 amino acids. Points from the study as a whole: Cumulative frequency (of public TCR beta family members) identified carriers of CMV plus the relevant HLA.

Each CDR3 protein is one row after TCRdb ran MiXCR on the reads. The data hold some 940,000 distinct CDR3 sequences, with less than 40% observed a single time. The sequenced sample was cultured CD8+ T cells from PBMCs, obtained from culture after CMV antigen stimulation. The receptor's source is a human donor in good health (CMV status not recorded). Some clones in this sample may be carry-over from other donors' samples. This chain links TRBV19 with TRBJ1-1; 10 bases line up with TRBD1. In DNA, the CDR3 is TGTGCCAGTAGTAGCATTCGAAGGGACAGGGGTTTGAACACTGAAGCTTTCTTT. It is translated as CASSSIRRDRGLNTEAFF.